The entry below gives a single T cell receptor (beta chain) sequence along with its context. In its sample, this clone was seen a few times. Its target antigen remains unknown. No much larger clonotype is one base removed from it; base qualities were not supplied. TCRbeta CDR3 regions were amplified from genomic DNA using the immunoSEQ Assay, a bias-controlled multiplex PCR. The paper's data handling went like this. Within the assay, amplification of reference gene primers was used to estimate how many nucleated cells each sample contained. To quantify the absolute abundance of each unique TCRbeta CDR3 rearrangement, sequence reads were collapsed and filtered. Productive Simpson clonality was computed per sample as the square root of Simpson's diversity index over productive rearrangements. TCRdb stores this immuneACCESS table with in-frame sequences only. Part of the clones is absent; in the studies checked, under half of the shortfall reflects unresolved V genes, and no reason is known for the rest. The V and J calls and clone size come from that table; D and trimming were worked out from the DNA. This sample holds 250,000 to 350,000 clones; 89% were observed only once. The top ten clones comprise approximately 13% of the sample.

This record belongs to a study of blood T cell repertoires in COVID-19 (dated by TCRdb to the early 2020s). General notes on the study: Samples from collaborators originated in the United States, Italy and Spain and spanned both the acute and convalescent phases of COVID-19. The repertoires were released in a freely available public database meant as a resource for research on the immune response to SARS-CoV-2. Subjects who had been exposed to COVID-19, were actively infected with it, or had recovered from it provided the deeply sampled blood TCRbeta repertoires that made up the dataset. The material from the prospective study consisted of cDNA or gDNA derived from T cells, B-cell-depleted T cells, or PBMCs. HLA class I and class II types, where available, came from metadata supplied by the sample provider rather than from assay-based typing. Nearly every sample came with metadata listing a de-identified subject ID, COVID-19 status, age in years and sex. The samples were drawn from the first 160 participants of the ongoing ImmuneRACE study and from 950 to 1,500 subjects provided by 6 global collaborators.

The full study reports these points: How much clinical and demographic metadata was included differed by source and by participant, and the metadata was provided uncurated.

Its CDR3 holds 15 amino acids, cysteine through phenylalanine. The CDR3 DNA has 45 bases and is translated from base 1. CDR1 and CDR2, per the germline V gene (reference sequence), are SGHNT and YYREEE. V drops 3 bases and J drops 5 bases, leaving 18 bases in between. Collaborating institutions collected whole blood in K2EDTA tubes following their own protocols. For TCRbeta analysis, collaborators shipped samples in one of three forms: frozen whole blood, isolated PBMCs, or DNA extracted from either of those sample types. The rearrangement joined TRBV5-4 to TRBJ2-7; a tentative D call is TRBD2 (6 bases match). Sequenced sample: peripheral blood. The TCR was taken from a woman aged 55-75 years with acute or convalescent COVID-19. The encoded CDR3 is CASSSRGLWGHEQYF. The sequenced DNA: TGTGCCAGCAGCTCGAGGGGACTGTGGGGCCACGAGCAGTACTTC.